This note documents a single T cell receptor (beta chain) sequence. Source study methods: How many nucleated cells were present was estimated from reference gene primer amplification. Assay: immunoSEQ multiplex PCR; the TCRdb copy retains only in-frame clones and omits some. V and J calls and clone size come straight from that table; D and trimming were deduced from the DNA. The table includes around 270,000 clones, 84% detected once. These data come from a study of blood T cell repertoires in COVID-19. Study summary: The samples span acute and convalescent COVID-19 from the United States, Italy and Spain. The analysed material was cDNA or gDNA that came from T cells, B-cell-depleted T cells, or PBMCs.

The sequenced material came from peripheral blood. The TCR comes from a woman aged 40 to 49 who had recovered from COVID-19.

CDR3 bases: TGTGCCAGCAGCGTAGAAGGACAGGGAGGCATTCAGTACTTC. Its translation is CASSVEGQGGIQYF. The chain combines TRBV9 with TRBJ2-4; 8 bases agree with TRBD1. Trimming removed 0 bases from V and 9 bases from J; junction bases left unmatched: 5. CDR3 size: 14 residues. The germline CDR1 and CDR2 sequences are SGDLS and YYNGEE.